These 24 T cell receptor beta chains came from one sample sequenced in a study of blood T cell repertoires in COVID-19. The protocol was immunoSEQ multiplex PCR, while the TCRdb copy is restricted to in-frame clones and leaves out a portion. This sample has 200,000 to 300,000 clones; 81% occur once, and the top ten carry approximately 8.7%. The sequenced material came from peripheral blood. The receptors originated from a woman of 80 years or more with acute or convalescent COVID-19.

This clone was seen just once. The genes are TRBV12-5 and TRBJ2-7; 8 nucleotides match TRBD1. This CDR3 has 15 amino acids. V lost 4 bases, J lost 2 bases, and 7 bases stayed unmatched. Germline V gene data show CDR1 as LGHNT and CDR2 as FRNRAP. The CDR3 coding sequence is TGTGCTAGTGGTTCCCTCGGGACAGGAGCCTACGAGCAGTACTTC. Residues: CASGSLGTGAYEQYF.

CDR3 residues: CASSLDNREKETQYF. The CDR3, as DNA: TGTGCCAGCAGCTTAGATAACAGAGAGAAAGAGACCCAGTACTTC. The rearrangement joins TRBV7-2 to TRBJ2-5; D unclear. There are 15 residues in the CDR3. Germline V CDR1 and CDR2: SGHTA, FQGNSA. Trimming cost V 1 base and J 3 bases, with 12 bases left between them.

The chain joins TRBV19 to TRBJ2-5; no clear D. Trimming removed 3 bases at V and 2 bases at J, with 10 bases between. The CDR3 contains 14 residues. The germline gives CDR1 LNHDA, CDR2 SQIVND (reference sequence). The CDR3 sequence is CASSIYHGQETQYF. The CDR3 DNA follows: TGTGCCAGTAGTATTTATCACGGTCAAGAGACCCAGTACTTC.

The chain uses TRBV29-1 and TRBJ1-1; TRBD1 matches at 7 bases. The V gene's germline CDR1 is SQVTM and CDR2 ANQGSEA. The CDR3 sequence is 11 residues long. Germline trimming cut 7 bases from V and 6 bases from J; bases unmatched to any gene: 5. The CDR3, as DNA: TGCAGCGCAAGACAGGGTCCTGAAGCTTTCTTT. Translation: CSARQGPEAFF.

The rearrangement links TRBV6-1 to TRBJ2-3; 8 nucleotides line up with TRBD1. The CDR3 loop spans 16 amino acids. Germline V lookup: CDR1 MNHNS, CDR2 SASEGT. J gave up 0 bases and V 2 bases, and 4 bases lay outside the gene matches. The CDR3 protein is CASSERQGASTDTQYF. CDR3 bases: TGTGCCAGCAGTGAAAGGCAGGGGGCTAGCACAGATACGCAGTATTTT.

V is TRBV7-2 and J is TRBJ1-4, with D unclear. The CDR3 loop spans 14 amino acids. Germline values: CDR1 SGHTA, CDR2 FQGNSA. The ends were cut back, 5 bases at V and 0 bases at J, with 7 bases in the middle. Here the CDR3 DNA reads TGTGCCAGCAGCAGAGCTGCAACTAATGAAAAACTGTTTTTT. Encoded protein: CASSRAATNEKLFF.

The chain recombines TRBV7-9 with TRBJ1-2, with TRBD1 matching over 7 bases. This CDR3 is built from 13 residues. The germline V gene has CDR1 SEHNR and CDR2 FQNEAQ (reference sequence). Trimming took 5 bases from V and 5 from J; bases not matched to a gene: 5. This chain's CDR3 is CASSIGTEYGYTF. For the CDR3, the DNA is TGTGCCAGCAGCATCGGGACAGAGTATGGCTACACCTTC.

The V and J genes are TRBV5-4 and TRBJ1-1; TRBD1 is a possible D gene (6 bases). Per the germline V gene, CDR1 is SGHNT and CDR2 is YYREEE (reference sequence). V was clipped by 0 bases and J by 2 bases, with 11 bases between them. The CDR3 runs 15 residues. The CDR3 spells CASSLAGVRNTEAFF. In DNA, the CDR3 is TGTGCCAGCAGCTTGGCAGGGGTACGCAACACTGAAGCTTTCTTT.

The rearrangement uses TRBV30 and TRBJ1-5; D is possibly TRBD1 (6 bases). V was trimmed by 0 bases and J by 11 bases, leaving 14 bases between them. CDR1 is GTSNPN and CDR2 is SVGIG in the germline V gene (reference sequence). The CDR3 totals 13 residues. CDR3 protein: CAWSVTDRTAQHF. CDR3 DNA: TGTGCCTGGAGTGTGACAGACAGGACGGCCCAGCATTTT.

CDR3 nucleotide sequence: TGTGCCATCAGTGAGTTCGGGACAGGGGGAGTGCAGCCCCAGCATTTT. It yields the protein CAISEFGTGGVQPQHF. This chain links TRBV10-3 with TRBJ1-5; 11 bases are shared with TRBD1. CDR1 and CDR2 (germline): ENHRY, SYGVKD. Trimming took 1 base from V and 7 from J; bases not matched to a gene: 6. The CDR3 contains 16 residues.

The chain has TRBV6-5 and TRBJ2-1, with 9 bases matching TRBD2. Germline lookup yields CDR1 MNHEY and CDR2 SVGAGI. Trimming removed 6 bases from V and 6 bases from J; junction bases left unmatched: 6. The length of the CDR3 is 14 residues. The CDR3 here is CASSPGLAVNEQFF. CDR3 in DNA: TGTGCCAGCAGCCCGGGACTAGCCGTCAATGAGCAGTTCTTC.

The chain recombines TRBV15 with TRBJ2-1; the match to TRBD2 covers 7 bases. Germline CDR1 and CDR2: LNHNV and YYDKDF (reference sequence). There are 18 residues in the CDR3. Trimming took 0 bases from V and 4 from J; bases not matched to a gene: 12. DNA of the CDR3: TGTGCCACCAGCAGAGAATGGGGAGCACTAGCGAGTTACAATGAGCAGTTCTTC. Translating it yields CATSREWGALASYNEQFF.

This chain's CDR3 is CARTRQGAPGELFF. CDR3 nucleotide sequence: TGTGCCAGAACCCGCCAGGGGGCCCCCGGGGAGCTGTTTTTT. This chain joins TRBV2 and TRBJ2-2; TRBD1 matches 8 bases. V lost 9 bases, J lost 6 bases, and 9 bases stayed unmatched. The germline CDR1 and CDR2 sequences are SNHLY and FYNNEI. The CDR3 contains 14 residues.

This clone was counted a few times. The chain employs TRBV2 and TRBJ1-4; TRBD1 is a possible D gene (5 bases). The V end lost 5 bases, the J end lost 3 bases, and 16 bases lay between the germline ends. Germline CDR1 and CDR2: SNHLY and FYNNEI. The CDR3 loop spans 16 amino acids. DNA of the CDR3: TGTGCCAGCAGTAAAAACCGACAGTTTGCTAATGAAAAACTGTTTTTT. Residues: CASSKNRQFANEKLFF.

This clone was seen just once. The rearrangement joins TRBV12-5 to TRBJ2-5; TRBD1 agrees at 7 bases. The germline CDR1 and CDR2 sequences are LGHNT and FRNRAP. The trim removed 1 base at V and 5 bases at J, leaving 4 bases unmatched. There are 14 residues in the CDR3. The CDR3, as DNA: TGTGCTAGTGGTTTGGAACAGGGGTTTGAGACCCAGTACTTC. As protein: CASGLEQGFETQYF.

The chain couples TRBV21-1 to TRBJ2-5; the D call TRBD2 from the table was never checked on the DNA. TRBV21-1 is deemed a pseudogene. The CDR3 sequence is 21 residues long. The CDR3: CASSKETNRGIIAGGPETQYF. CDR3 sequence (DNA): TGTGCCAGCAGCAAAGAGACTAACAGGGGTATAATAGCGGGAGGCCCAGAGACCCAGTACTTC.

CDR3 sequence (DNA): TGCGCCAGCAGCTTGGCGGGACAGGGAAACATTCAGTACTTC. Its protein is CASSLAGQGNIQYF. The chain joins TRBV5-1 to TRBJ2-4; 9 bases fit TRBD1. V lost 0 bases, J lost 6 bases, and 1 base stayed unmatched. Germline CDR1 SGHRS, CDR2 YFSETQ. CDR3 length: 14 amino acids.

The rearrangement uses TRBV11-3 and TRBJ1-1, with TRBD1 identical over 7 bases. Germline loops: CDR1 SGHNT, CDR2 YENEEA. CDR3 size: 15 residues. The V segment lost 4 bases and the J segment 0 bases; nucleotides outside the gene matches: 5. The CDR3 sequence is CASSSRTGLNTEAFF. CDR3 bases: TGTGCCAGCAGCTCCAGGACAGGTTTGAACACTGAAGCTTTCTTT.

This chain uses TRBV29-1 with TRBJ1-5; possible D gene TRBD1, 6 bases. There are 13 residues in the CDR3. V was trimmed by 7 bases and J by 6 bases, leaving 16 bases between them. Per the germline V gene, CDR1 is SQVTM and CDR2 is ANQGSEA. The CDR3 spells CSAAGGQGQPQHF. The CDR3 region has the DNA TGCAGCGCTGCGGGGGGGCAGGGTCAGCCCCAGCATTTT. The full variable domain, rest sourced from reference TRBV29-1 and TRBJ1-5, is SAVISQKPSRDICQRGTSLTIQCQVDSQVTMMFWYRQQPGQSLTLIATANQGSEATYESGFVIDKFPISRPNLTFSTLTVSNMSPEDSSIYLCSAAGGQGQPQHFGDGTRLSIL.

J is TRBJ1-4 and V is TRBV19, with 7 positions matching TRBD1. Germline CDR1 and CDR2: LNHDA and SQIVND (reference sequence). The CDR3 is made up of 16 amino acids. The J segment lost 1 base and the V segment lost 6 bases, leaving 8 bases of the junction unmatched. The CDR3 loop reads CASSKATGVTNEKLFF. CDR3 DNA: TGTGCCAGTAGCAAAGCCACAGGGGTAACTAATGAAAAACTGTTTTTT.

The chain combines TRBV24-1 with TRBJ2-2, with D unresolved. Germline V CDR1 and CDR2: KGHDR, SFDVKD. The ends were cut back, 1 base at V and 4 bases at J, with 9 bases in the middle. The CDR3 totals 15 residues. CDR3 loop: CATSDFAVTTGELFF. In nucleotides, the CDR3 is TGTGCCACCAGTGATTTCGCGGTAACCACCGGGGAGCTGTTTTTT.

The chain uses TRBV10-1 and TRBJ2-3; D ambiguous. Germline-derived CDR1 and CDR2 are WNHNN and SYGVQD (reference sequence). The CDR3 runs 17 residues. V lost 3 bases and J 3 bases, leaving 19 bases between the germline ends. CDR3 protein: CASSDPEERPITDTQYF. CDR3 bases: TGCGCCAGCAGTGACCCCGAGGAAAGGCCCATTACAGATACGCAGTATTTT.

The CDR3 sequence: CASSGTGSYEQYF. The CDR3 DNA reads as TGTGCCAGCAGCGGAACAGGCTCCTACGAGCAGTACTTC. This rearrangement joins TRBV12-3 or TRBV12-4 to TRBJ2-7; D may be TRBD1 (5 bases). V lost 6 bases and J 0 bases, leaving 9 bases between the germline ends. The CDR3 length is 13 residues.

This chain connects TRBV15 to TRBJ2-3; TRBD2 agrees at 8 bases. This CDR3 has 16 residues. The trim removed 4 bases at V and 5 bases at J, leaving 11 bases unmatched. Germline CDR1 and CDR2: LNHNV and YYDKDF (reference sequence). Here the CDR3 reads CATSKHGGALRDTQYF. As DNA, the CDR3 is TGTGCCACCAGCAAGCACGGGGGGGCCTTGAGAGATACGCAGTATTTT.